Detailed here is one T cell receptor (beta chain). This clone was observed a few times. The antigen this receptor binds is unknown. One base away there is no much larger clone; base qualities are not given. This sample is drawn from a study of cytomegalovirus exposure and HLA in healthy donors (dated by TCRdb to the late 2010s). With respect to the entire study: According to an earlier analysis of around 600 of the donors, some 170 million T cells yielded over 90 million unique TCR beta sequences and about 300 Gb of sequence data. Approximately 310 gigabases of sequencing data and roughly 90 million unique TCR sequences were included in an early release covering around 650 HLA-typed donors. Among the 398 genotyped donors, more than 70% belonged to the genetic ancestry cluster associated with self-reported Caucasian donors. The study was designed to test whether signatures of past pathogen exposure could be identified by cataloging public T cell receptors. The study profiled the T cell repertoires of 500 to 800 subjects by immunosequencing and related them to cytomegalovirus serostatus. Along with the approximately 700-subject first cohort, a separate validation cohort of over a hundred different subjects was used. The study combined high-throughput TCR immunosequencing, statistical association of individual TCRs with disease status, and machine learning to predict cytomegalovirus infection status. In a later analysis, previously published TCR beta repertoires from more than 500 donors were re-analyzed and high-resolution HLA genotyping was added so that TCR occurrence patterns could be studied. The later analysis used no new phenotypic data to find candidate immune exposures, relying instead on TCR beta sequences and their occurrence across donors. An earlier analysis of 450 to 750 of the donors used high-throughput TCR beta sequencing to judge whether each TCR beta V gene segment behaved as functional or pseudogenic. Alongside the repertoire data, information on donor age, sex, ethnicity and CMV serostatus was compiled. A later genetic analysis took genome-wide SNP genotypes for about 55% of the roughly 700 donors and used that subset as a discovery cohort. Every discovery cohort repertoire had been produced on one sequencing platform. Both class I and class II loci were covered by HLA typing, at four-digit resolution. The number of typed donors differed by locus: roughly 629-640 for A, B, C, DRB1 and DQB1; some 500 for DQA1; around 580 for DPA1; and roughly 490 for DPB1. Roughly 5 DR-DQ haplotypes were handled as single units for association and clustering, since linkage in the cohort was strong. Among about 400 genotyped donors of the cohort, an average of around 240,000 unique TCR beta nucleotide sequences was sequenced per donor, of which about 18% were non-productive. General findings and caveats noted by the study authors: A further reported finding was that TCR beta sequences accurately predicted the HLA-A and HLA-B alleles for most subjects in the first cohort. In this cohort, only TCR beta chains were sequenced, and detectable features were limited by the absence of alpha or paired-chain data. A group of highly shared sequence variants was considered likely to be a technical artifact of the sequencing pipeline. The authors suggested that the approach could potentially be generalized to other disease states and immunological phenotypes. A later genetic analysis reported fewer N-insertions in productive TCRs among donors in an Asian-associated ancestry cluster than the approximately 700-donor mean. The only immune exposure information available for the cohort was CMV serostatus. According to a later analysis, parvovirus B19, influenza, CMV and Epstein-Barr virus appeared linked to several top co-occurrence clusters. A later analysis found that HLA-associated TCR beta chains were more clonally expanded and had lower generation probabilities than equally common non-associated chains. Because HLA typing was missing for some donors at each locus, association tests included only the typed subset. A total of about 180 TCR beta chains were listed by the study as associated with cytomegalovirus. A few of the identified cytomegalovirus-associated TCR beta chains were confirmed in vitro to be specific for cytomegalovirus antigens. According to a later analysis, most CMV-associated TCR beta chains appeared to be HLA-restricted, and the HLA associations seemed to be driven largely by CMV exposure. The classifier was reported to diagnose cytomegalovirus status with high specificity and sensitivity in both the original and validation cohorts. In a later analysis, TCR association rates were found to vary across HLA loci, with the most associated TCRs seen for DRB1 alleles and the fewest for HLA-C alleles. Strong co-occurrence of HLA alleles, especially DR and DQ, made assigning TCR associations to individual alleles difficult. At a false discovery rate of 0.05, a later analysis linked approximately 18,000 TCR beta sequences to specific HLA alleles. In an earlier analysis of more than 500 of the donors, most TCR beta V segments appeared in productive rearrangements about 90% or about 30% of the time, broadly matching IMGT annotations. Roughly uniform sequencing depth across donors was assumed in presence/absence analyses, although this assumption may not hold. Across donors, most TCR sequences were observed very rarely, whereas some public TCRs were present in many individuals. Because counts were too low, under 20 rarely observed V segments, including chromosome 9 orphons, were left out of the earlier analysis of some 600 of the donors. Correlated functional status among segregating V segments might be attributable to linkage disequilibrium, but an unknown experimental factor could not be ruled out. V-gene and J-gene trimming of TCR beta chains was associated with a missense DCLRE1C variant in a later genetic analysis, and the association was replicated in an independent cohort.

The method behind the library was the immunoSEQ multiplex PCR assay. A mixture of 60 forward primers for TCR Vbeta segments and 13 reverse primers for TCR Jbeta segments was used in the multiplex PCR. Amplification of the CDR3 region of rearranged TCR beta genes was performed with a multiplex PCR assay on genomic DNA. Amplified TCR beta libraries were sequenced as 87-base-pair reads on the Illumina HiSeq System. Processing in the source paper ran as follows. A later analysis tallied around 82 million unique TCR beta chains across the 666 repertoires, and around 10 million of those chains were shared by two or more donors. To remove PCR and sequencing errors, raw reads were error-corrected and collapsed into unique sequences using a nearest-neighbor algorithm that merged closely related sequences. Alignment of CDR3 sequences to IMGT reference sequences was used to assign V, D and J gene segments. For a sequence to be retained, a match of at least six nucleotides was required to both a V gene segment and a J gene segment. A rearrangement counted as productive if the CDR3 had no stop codons and remained in frame with V and J, and every other rearrangement counted as non-productive. Following IMGT convention, CDR3 was defined as the stretch from the second conserved V-encoded cysteine to the conserved J-encoded phenylalanine. The earlier analysis of about 610 of the donors excluded any sequence lacking an unambiguous match to a single V gene segment. In an earlier analysis of several hundred of the donors, V segments were called functional above 56.7% productive rearrangements and were called segregating when the between-donor standard deviation exceeded 5%. A statistical classification framework was built for diagnosing cytomegalovirus status from the catalog of TCR beta chain sequences. A later analysis assigned V and J genes by comparing TCR nucleotide sequences with IMGT/GENE-DB human TR gene sequences. In a later analysis, CDR3 sequences and most-parsimonious VDJ recombination scenarios were assigned using the TCRdist pipeline. A later analysis defined each TCR beta chain by its CDR3 amino acid sequence plus V-gene family, and excluded reads lacking a unique V-gene family. In a later analysis, 450 to 600 highly shared, low-generation-probability nucleotide sequences were removed to address suspected cross-contamination and a sequencing artifact. For each public chain, a later analysis derived a clonal expansion index from normalized ranks of inferred template counts within each repertoire. Generation probabilities in a later analysis came from a VDJ recombination model fitted to out-of-frame rearrangements, and those results were checked against IGoR. In a later analysis, TCR-TCR, TCR-HLA and TCR-CMV co-occurrence was scored with hypergeometric tests, and a repertoire-size bias correction was applied to TCR pairs. To estimate false discovery rates, a later analysis permuted the HLA or CMV assignments 20 times. In a later analysis, co-occurring TCRs were grouped using DBSCAN, and TCRdist sequence similarity was added for clustering within HLA-allele-positive subsets. Co-occurrence clustering excluded repertoires with fewer than 30,000 or more than 120,000 public chains, plus five with anomalous nucleotide sharing. Imported from immuneACCESS, the table was reduced by TCRdb to in-frame sequences with V and J called. These copies leave out some clones; in studies compared against another copy, an unresolved V gene accounts for under half, and the cause of the remainder is not known. The D gene and trimming were derived from the DNA, and the V and J assignments and clone size from that table. Here the sample has some 150,000 clones; over 60% occur a single time. The biggest ten clones account for 3% of the sample.

The cohort comprised hundreds of healthy bone marrow donors. Cohort members were all nominally healthy when sampled, although unrecorded immune exposures were likely present. The donor was CMV seropositive and belonged to the group of 250 to 300 seropositive cohort members. Each donor provided a peripheral blood sample, and peripheral blood mononuclear cells were used for TCR beta sequencing. Genomic DNA was extracted from the blood cell samples with the Qiagen DNeasy Blood Extraction Kit. Sequencing was performed on PBMCs. The receptor was derived from a woman in her thirties in good health and CMV-seropositive.

The DNA sequence follows: TGTGCCAGCGGAGGGGCTGGAGGAGATACGCAGTATTTT. This sequence encodes CASGGAGGDTQYF. The chain couples TRBV6-4 to TRBJ2-3; TRBD2 might be the D gene, on 6 matching bases. In the germline V gene, CDR1 corresponds to MRHNA and CDR2 to SNTAGT. From cysteine to phenylalanine, the CDR3 is 13 amino acids long. The read is trimmed to its CDR3 DNA, 39 bases read in frame from base 1. Trimming takes 8 bases from V and 5 bases from J, and the germline ends sit 14 bases apart.